One TCR beta chain is described in this entry. This record belongs to a study of blood T cells in healthy people across ages. Together with a sample-barcoded 5' primer, a J-beta primer mix was included in a second PCR lasting about 7 to 12 cycles. TCRdb itself ran the 5' RACE reads through MiXCR, one entry per CDR3 protein. The table includes approximately 830,000 distinct CDR3 sequences, approximately 65% detected once. This CDR3 is built from 13 residues. Trimming took 5 bases from V and 3 from J, leaving 10 bases between them. Germline V gives CDR1 SGHDN, CDR2 FVKESK. This TCR derives from a man aged 30 to 39 in good health. The chain has TRBV14 and TRBJ1-2; no reliable D call. Sequenced material: blood. CDR3 in DNA: TGTGCCAGCAGCGGGCCTTCGGACTATGGCTACACCTTC. Residues: CASSGPSDYGYTF.